Presented here are 17 T cell receptor beta chains from one specimen sequenced in a study of T cells after yellow fever vaccination. TCRdb passed the 5' RACE reads through MiXCR, listing each CDR3 protein once. The sample yields 300,000 to 400,000 distinct CDR3 sequences, about an eighth seen once. The starting material was CD4+ T cells sorted from PBMCs, obtained 15 days after the yellow fever booster vaccination. The receptors here all came from a man aged 18 to 35 who received the YFV17D yellow fever vaccine.

In its sample, this clonotype was seen a few times. This sequence joins TRBV7-2 and TRBJ1-4; TRBD1 matches 7 bases. Losses at the gene ends were 5 bases for V and 7 bases for J; bases not matched to a gene: 4. Looked up from germline, CDR1 is SGHTA and CDR2 is FQGNSA. The CDR3 has 13 residues. CDR3: CASSRTGFEKLFF. The CDR3, as DNA: TGTGCCAGCAGCCGGACAGGATTTGAAAAACTGTTTTTT.

This clonotype was counted a few times. The chain recombines TRBV28 with TRBJ2-6, with 10 bases that match TRBD1. Germline V gives CDR1 MDHEN, CDR2 SYDVKM. This CDR3 is built from 18 residues. After removal of 7 bases from V and 0 bases from J, the junction contained 9 bases not matched to a gene. The CDR3 here is CASTEGGTGVSGANVLTF. The CDR3, as DNA: TGTGCCAGCACCGAAGGGGGGACAGGGGTCTCTGGGGCCAACGTCCTGACTTTC.

This clonotype came up a few times. J is TRBJ1-4 and V is TRBV7-2; D may be TRBD1 (6 bases). The CDR3 consists of 15 residues. Germline lookup yields CDR1 SGHTA and CDR2 FQGNSA. With 3 bases removed from V and 5 bases from J, the gap between germline ends came to 13 bases. The CDR3 is CASSLEGTQNEKLFF. The CDR3 DNA reads as TGTGCCAGCAGCTTGGAGGGGACACAGAATGAAAAACTGTTTTTT. Full variable domain (missing parts from reference TRBV7-2 and TRBJ1-4): GAGVSQSPSNKVTEKGKDVELRCDPISGHTALYWYRQSLGQGLEFLIYFQGNSAPDKSGLPSDRFSAERTGGSVSTLTIQRTQQEDSAVYLCASSLEGTQNEKLFFGSGTQLSVL.

The gene calls are TRBV19 and TRBJ1-1; the D is unclear. V lost 2 bases and J lost 4, with 11 bases in between. From germline, CDR1 is LNHDA and CDR2 SQIVND (reference sequence). This CDR3 has 14 amino acids. The CDR3 loop reads CASSISWVGTEAFF. The CDR3 nucleotides read TGTGCCAGTAGTATATCCTGGGTGGGCACTGAAGCTTTCTTT.

This clonotype was counted at least ten times. The V and J genes are TRBV3-1 and TRBJ2-1, with 9 bases lining up with TRBD2. CDR3 length: 15 residues. The germline V gene has CDR1 LGHDT and CDR2 YNNKEL (reference sequence). V trimming: 8 bases; J trimming: 7 bases; junction bases outside the gene matches: 12. The CDR3 loop is CASEWGSGGGNEQFF. The CDR3 DNA follows: TGTGCCAGCGAATGGGGTAGCGGGGGAGGAAATGAGCAGTTCTTC.

The chain carries TRBV5-1 and TRBJ2-3; tentatively, D is TRBD1 or TRBD2 (5 bases each). Germline values: CDR1 SGHRS, CDR2 YFSETQ. CDR3 size: 17 residues. Trimming pared 7 bases from V and 2 bases from J, leaving 23 bases between. The CDR3 reads CASSNSSPGRNTDTQYF. For the CDR3, the DNA is TGCGCCAGCTCAAATTCTTCGCCGGGACGGAACACAGATACGCAGTATTTT.

This chain connects TRBV3-1 to TRBJ2-2; D is uncertain. The V and J ends lost 0 bases and 0 bases respectively, with 8 bases between them. This CDR3 has 16 residues. Germline V lookup: CDR1 LGHDT, CDR2 YNNKEL (reference sequence). CDR3 amino acids: CASSQDASANTGELFF. CDR3 DNA sequence: TGTGCCAGCAGCCAAGACGCTTCCGCGAACACCGGGGAGCTGTTTTTT.

The rearrangement uses TRBV6-2 or TRBV6-3 and TRBJ2-2; TRBD1 agrees at 10 bases. The CDR3 has 17 residues. Per the germline V gene, CDR1 is MNHEY and CDR2 is SVGEGT. After removal of 2 bases from V and 2 bases from J, the junction contained 5 bases not matched to a gene. The CDR3 spells CASSYHRDRGNTGELFF. As DNA, the CDR3 is TGTGCCAGCAGTTACCACCGGGACAGGGGAAACACCGGGGAGCTGTTTTTT.

The V and J genes are TRBV7-2 and TRBJ1-4; no clear D. Germline values: CDR1 SGHTA, CDR2 FQGNSA. The CDR3 is made up of 12 amino acids. Trimming cost V 5 bases and J 10 bases, with 11 bases left between them. DNA for the CDR3: TGTGCCAGCAGCCCTGCTGGGAGAAAACTGTTTTTT. Amino acid sequence: CASSPAGRKLFF.

The chain employs TRBV7-2 and TRBJ1-4; no definite D call. The germline V gene encodes CDR1 SGHTA and CDR2 FQGNSA. Trimming shortened V by 4 bases and J by 4 bases, and 16 bases separated the two germline ends. The length of the CDR3 is 16 residues. CDR3 nucleotides: TGTGCCAGCAGCTCGCCCCCCGGGAGAAGTAATGAAAAACTGTTTTTT. This sequence encodes CASSSPPGRSNEKLFF.

The table lists this clonotype with a few counts. The rearrangement uses TRBV7-2 and TRBJ2-5; D assignment may be TRBD1 or TRBD2 (7 bases each). The length of the CDR3 is 16 residues. V lost 1 base to trimming and J lost 4 bases, with 16 bases between them. The germline gives CDR1 SGHTA, CDR2 FQGNSA. CDR3 amino acids: CASSLDPGRGGETQYF. The DNA of the CDR3 is TGTGCCAGCAGCTTAGATCCCGGCAGGGGGGGAGAGACCCAGTACTTC.

The CDR3 reads CASSLGGAHREAFF. The CDR3 DNA reads as TGTGCCAGCAGCTTAGGGGGGGCTCATCGCGAAGCTTTCTTT. The genes are TRBV7-2 and TRBJ1-1; the D gene is possibly TRBD1 (6 bases). This CDR3 region has 14 residues. CDR1 SGHTA and CDR2 FQGNSA come from the germline V gene. The V end lost 1 base, the J end lost 8 bases, and 14 bases lay between the germline ends.

At least ten counts were recorded for this clonotype. The chain employs TRBV24-1 and TRBJ1-5; TRBD1 matches 10 bases. The CDR3 sequence is 14 residues long. V was pared by 4 bases and J by 5 bases, with 1 base of the junction left unmatched. The germline V gene encodes CDR1 KGHDR and CDR2 SFDVKD. CDR3 region: CATSEGTGDQPQHF. DNA of the CDR3: TGTGCCACCAGTGAAGGGACAGGGGATCAGCCCCAGCATTTT.

CDR3 region: CASRTSGANYGYTF. The CDR3 DNA sequence: TGTGCCAGCAGGACATCAGGGGCGAACTATGGCTACACCTTC. This rearrangement joins TRBV2 to TRBJ1-2; D might be TRBD1 (6 bases). There are 14 residues in the CDR3. Trimming took off 6 bases at V and 2 bases at J, with 13 bases between the two ends. CDR1 is SNHLY and CDR2 is FYNNEI in the germline V gene.

The chain is built from TRBV2 and TRBJ2-6; no clear D. Germline V gene sequence: CDR1 SNHLY, CDR2 FYNNEI. V dropped 6 bases and J dropped 0 bases, with 9 bases sitting between them. The CDR3 loop spans 15 amino acids. The DNA of the CDR3 is TGTGCCAGCAGCGTCAATTTCTCTGGGGCCAACGTCCTGACTTTC. Translation gives CASSVNFSGANVLTF.

This clonotype was seen more than once but under ten times. The chain has TRBV7-2 and TRBJ1-2; 7 nucleotides line up with TRBD1. CDR3 size: 14 residues. Unmatched junction bases numbered 10, after V lost 4 bases and J lost 8 bases. From germline, CDR1 is SGHTA and CDR2 FQGNSA. This chain's CDR3 is CASSWPTGQTGYTF. CDR3 nucleotide sequence: TGTGCCAGCAGCTGGCCGACAGGGCAAACGGGCTACACCTTC.

This clonotype was observed a handful of times. The CDR3 nucleotides read TGCAGTGCTCGTCGGGACGGAGCCTACGAGCAGTACGTC. Translating gives CSARRDGAYEQYV. The chain couples TRBV20-1 to TRBJ2-7, with D perhaps matching TRBD1 or TRBD2 (5 bases each). Germline CDR1 is DFQATT and CDR2 is SNEGSKA (reference sequence). The length of the CDR3 is 13 residues. V gave up 5 bases and J gave up 2 bases, with 13 bases separating them.